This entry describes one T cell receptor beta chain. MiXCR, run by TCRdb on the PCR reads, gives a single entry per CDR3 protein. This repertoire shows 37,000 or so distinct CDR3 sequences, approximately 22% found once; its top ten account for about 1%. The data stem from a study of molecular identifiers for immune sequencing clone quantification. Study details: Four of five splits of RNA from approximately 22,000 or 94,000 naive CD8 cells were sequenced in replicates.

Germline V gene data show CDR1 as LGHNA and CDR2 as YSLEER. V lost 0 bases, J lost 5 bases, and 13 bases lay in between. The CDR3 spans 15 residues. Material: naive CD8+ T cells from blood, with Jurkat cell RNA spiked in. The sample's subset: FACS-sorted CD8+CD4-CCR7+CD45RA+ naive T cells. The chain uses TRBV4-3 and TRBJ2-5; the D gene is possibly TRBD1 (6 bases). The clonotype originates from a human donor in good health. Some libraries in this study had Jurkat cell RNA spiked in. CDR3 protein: CASSQDGGRRETQYF. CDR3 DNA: TGCGCCAGCAGCCAAGATGGGGGCAGGCGGGAGACCCAGTACTTC.